One and the same sample provided the 26 T cell receptor beta chains below, sequenced in a study of Ad26.COV2.S vaccination and SARS-CoV-2 variants. The repertoire was sequenced with immunoSEQ multiplex PCR; TCRdb's copy has only in-frame clones and lacks some. The table lists hundreds of thousands of clones, more than 70% of them singletons. The treatment here: 19 received Ad26.COV2.S at low or high dose, single or two shots; about five received placebo; per-sample allocation not given. Day 63 after the first injection of vaccine or placebo was the sampling time. The material sequenced was peripheral blood, taken in a trial of Ad26.COV2.S vaccine versus placebo. The receptors here all came from a person aged 18 to 59 who received the Ad26.COV2.S COVID-19 vaccine or a placebo.

The chain combines TRBV6-4 with TRBJ2-7; 7 nucleotides match TRBD2. From germline, CDR1 is MRHNA and CDR2 SNTAGT. V shed 5 bases, J shed 3 bases, and the junction held 7 bases outside the gene matches. The CDR3 spans 14 residues. CDR3 nucleotide sequence: TGTGCCAGCAGTATGGCAGCGGGGCACTACGAGCAGTACTTC. It specifies CASSMAAGHYEQYF.

The gene calls are TRBV5-1 and TRBJ2-3, with D perhaps TRBD1 (5 bases). Germline loops: CDR1 SGHRS, CDR2 YFSETQ. Trimming cost V 0 bases and J 5 bases, with 19 bases left between them. CDR3 length equals 17 residues. CDR3 in DNA: TGCGCCAGCAGCTTGGGCCTAGGACGCGACAGTAAAGATACGCAGTATTTT. This encodes CASSLGLGRDSKDTQYF.

This clone was recorded only once. CDR3: CASARDRGGNTGELFF. The CDR3, as DNA: TGTGCCAGCGCCCGGGACAGGGGCGGTAACACCGGGGAGCTGTTTTTT. The V and J genes are TRBV18 and TRBJ2-2; 10 bases align to TRBD1. The V and J ends lost 8 bases and 2 bases, in that order; junction bases with no gene match: 8. The CDR3 length is 16 residues. CDR1 and CDR2 from the germline V gene are KGHSH and LQKENI.

The V gene is TRBV10-3, the J gene TRBJ1-6, with D possibly TRBD1 on 6 matching bases. Trimming shortened V by 10 bases and J by 0 bases, and 16 bases separated the two germline ends. Germline assignment: CDR1 ENHRY and CDR2 SYGVKD. The CDR3 is 16 amino acids. CDR3 nucleotide sequence: TGTGCCACCGCTAAACTGGACAGCTCCTATAATTCACCCCTCCACTTT. It codes for CATAKLDSSYNSPLHF.

V gene TRBV7-2 combines with J gene TRBJ1-1; 9 bases are shared with TRBD1. Germline CDR1 is SGHTA and CDR2 is FQGNSA. The CDR3 contains 12 residues. V was pared by 4 bases and J by 8 bases, with 2 bases of the junction left unmatched. The CDR3 spells CASSYGQGEAFF. The CDR3, as DNA: TGTGCCAGCAGCTACGGACAGGGGGAAGCTTTCTTT.

There are a few counts of this clone. CDR3 residues: CASSWGLEVDTQYF. The CDR3 DNA is TGCGCCAGCAGCTGGGGACTAGAGGTAGATACGCAGTATTTT. This rearrangement joins TRBV5-1 to TRBJ2-3; 8 bases align to TRBD2. The CDR3 sequence is 14 residues long. V lost 3 bases to trimming and J lost 5 bases; unmatched junction nucleotides: 5. From germline, CDR1 is SGHRS and CDR2 YFSETQ.

The chain couples TRBV6-5 to TRBJ2-5; 7 bases map to TRBD1. Unmatched junction bases numbered 4, after V lost 6 bases and J lost 0 bases. This CDR3 is built from 14 residues. Germline V gives CDR1 MNHEY, CDR2 SVGAGI. CDR3 loop: CASSTGQNQETQYF. The DNA for the CDR3 is TGTGCCAGCAGCACGGGACAGAACCAAGAGACCCAGTACTTC.

V is TRBV9 and J is TRBJ2-3; 10 bases align to TRBD1. V was pared by 4 bases and J by 6 bases, with 11 bases of the junction left unmatched. CDR3 length: 16 amino acids. Germline values: CDR1 SGDLS, CDR2 YYNGEE. CDR3 region: CASSPRQGAGVDTQYF. In DNA form, the CDR3 reads TGTGCCAGCAGCCCCCGACAGGGGGCCGGGGTGGATACGCAGTATTTT.

The chain links TRBV18 to TRBJ2-6; unclear D gene. The germline V gene has CDR1 KGHSH and CDR2 LQKENI. The germline V and J ends were trimmed by 3 bases and 2 bases, with 2 bases remaining between them. The CDR3 runs to 13 residues. For the CDR3, the DNA is TGTGCCAGCTCACCTCCTGGGGCCAACGTCCTGACTTTC. Amino acids: CASSPPGANVLTF.

This clone was seen a handful of times. The V call is TRBV7-9, the J call TRBJ2-2; a possible D gene is TRBD1 (5 bases). The CDR3 loop spans 13 amino acids. Trimming left V 8 bases short and J 4 bases short, with 11 bases between. Germline V gives CDR1 SEHNR, CDR2 FQNEAQ (reference sequence). CDR3 sequence: CASGQGGTGELFF. The CDR3 DNA reads TGTGCCAGCGGGCAGGGTGGCACCGGGGAGCTGTTTTTT.

This chain connects TRBV19 to TRBJ1-4; perhaps TRBD1 as D (6 bases). The CDR3 contains 15 residues. V was clipped by 5 bases and J by 8 bases, with 18 bases between them. Germline CDR1 and CDR2: LNHDA and SQIVND (reference sequence). The CDR3 DNA reads TGTGCCAGTAGTCCGTGGGAACAGGGCCTGGAAAAACTGTTTTTT. Translation gives CASSPWEQGLEKLFF.

The V gene is TRBV30, the J gene TRBJ1-1; TRBD1 aligns across 7 bases. Trimming took 2 bases from V and 7 from J; bases not matched to a gene: 4. CDR1 and CDR2 (germline): GTSNPN, SVGIG (reference sequence). This CDR3 contains 12 residues. This CDR3 reads CAWSQRDSEAFF. CDR3 DNA sequence: TGTGCCTGGAGTCAACGGGACAGTGAAGCTTTCTTT.

The genes are TRBV5-1 and TRBJ2-6; D is uncertain. This CDR3 region has 16 residues. Trimming took 0 bases from V and 2 from J, leaving 9 bases between them. Looked up from germline, CDR1 is SGHRS and CDR2 is YFSETQ. In DNA, the CDR3 is TGCGCCAGCAGCTTGGAAGGGAACCCTGGGGCCAACGTCCTGACTTTC. It encodes CASSLEGNPGANVLTF.

The chain is built from TRBV4-2 and TRBJ2-1; D uncertain. V was clipped by 0 bases and J by 9 bases, with 12 bases between them. The CDR3 extends over 14 amino acids. CDR1 and CDR2 (germline): LGHNA, YNFKEQ. The CDR3 DNA is TGTGCCAGCAGCCAAGATTTGCGAGAGGCTGAGCAGTTCTTC. Its protein product is CASSQDLREAEQFF.

The chain couples TRBV28 to TRBJ2-7, with D uncertain. CDR1 is MDHEN, CDR2 SYDVKM, per germline. The CDR3 has 11 residues. V was pared by 5 bases and J by 5 bases, with 7 bases between. CDR3 bases: TGTGCCAGCAGTACATATGACGAGCAGTACTTC. It translates to CASSTYDEQYF.

This clone has only one observation. The chain employs TRBV28 and TRBJ2-6; D unclear. The CDR3 has 16 residues. V lost 8 bases and J lost 0, with 14 bases in between. CDR1 is MDHEN and CDR2 is SYDVKM in the germline V gene. CDR3 residues: CASRTSGDSGANVLTF. CDR3 in DNA: TGTGCCAGCCGGACGTCGGGTGACTCTGGGGCCAACGTCCTGACTTTC.

This clone was recorded once. V gene TRBV29-1 combines with J gene TRBJ2-2; TRBD1 aligns across 8 bases. After removal of 7 bases from V and 6 bases from J, the junction contained 4 bases not matched to a gene. Germline CDR1 reads SQVTM; CDR2 reads ANQGSEA. This CDR3 has 12 residues. CDR3 nucleotides: TGCAGCGGGTCACAGGGGGCCGGGGAGCTGTTTTTT. It is translated as CSGSQGAGELFF.

The V and J genes are TRBV19 and TRBJ2-3, with a tentative D call TRBD2 (5 bases). This CDR3 region has 14 residues. Germline CDR1 reads LNHDA; CDR2 reads SQIVND (reference sequence). V was clipped by 5 bases and J by 3 bases, with 12 bases between them. CDR3 loop: CASSAGRGTDTQYF. CDR3 nucleotide sequence: TGTGCCAGTAGTGCAGGCCGCGGGACAGATACGCAGTATTTT.

This clone showed up just once. The chain uses TRBV13 and TRBJ2-2; the match to TRBD2 covers 8 bases. With V trimmed by 5 bases and J by 7 bases, 15 bases remained unmatched. There are 17 residues in the CDR3. Looked up from germline, CDR1 is PRHDT and CDR2 is FYEKMQ (reference sequence). CDR3 bases: TGTGCCAGCAGCACCATAGCGGGGCCCGAACGTAGCGGGGAGCTGTTTTTT. It specifies CASSTIAGPERSGELFF.

This clone was seen only a few times. The chain links TRBV5-1 to TRBJ2-1; D possibly matches TRBD1 or TRBD2 (5 bases each). V lost 3 bases and J 6 bases, leaving 22 bases between the germline ends. The CDR3 consists of 17 residues. Germline CDR1 SGHRS, CDR2 YFSETQ. The CDR3 protein is CASSSGSGASGPNEQFF. In DNA form, the CDR3 reads TGCGCCAGCAGCTCGGGTTCCGGGGCCTCTGGGCCCAATGAGCAGTTCTTC.

The gene calls are TRBV2 and TRBJ1-1, with 10 bases identical to TRBD1. J was trimmed by 5 bases and V by 4 bases; bases with no gene match: 10. Germline V gene lookup returns CDR1 SNHLY and CDR2 FYNNEI. This CDR3 is built from 16 residues. Written as DNA, the CDR3 is TGTGCCAGCAGTGCTAGGGGGGGGACAGGGGCTACTGAAGCTTTCTTT. Translating it yields CASSARGGTGATEAFF.

The rearrangement links TRBV15 to TRBJ1-2; D possibly corresponds to TRBD1 (6 bases). The germline V gene encodes CDR1 LNHNV and CDR2 YYDKDF (reference sequence). V shed 2 bases and J shed 2 bases, with 9 bases lying between them. The CDR3 is 14 residues long. CDR3 region: CATSRPGQNYGYTF. CDR3 DNA sequence: TGTGCCACCAGCAGACCAGGACAGAACTATGGCTACACCTTC.

This clone was counted a few times. The genes are TRBV4-3 and TRBJ2-7; TRBD2 aligns across 7 bases. The ends lost 0 bases at V and 2 bases at J; junction bases unmatched: 10. The CDR3 is made up of 17 amino acids. Germline V gene lookup returns CDR1 LGHNA and CDR2 YSLEER. CDR3 protein: CASSQDLAGVKTYEQYF. CDR3 bases: TGCGCCAGCAGCCAAGACCTGGCGGGGGTCAAAACCTACGAGCAGTACTTC.

The chain carries TRBV19 and TRBJ2-1; D is ambiguous. The V and J ends lost 5 bases and 5 bases respectively, with 13 bases between them. Germline CDR1 LNHDA, CDR2 SQIVND (reference sequence). The CDR3 contains 14 residues. The CDR3 coding sequence is TGTGCCAGTAGTGTCCCCCTTGAGCACAATGAGCAGTTCTTC. Translating gives CASSVPLEHNEQFF.

V usage is TRBV6-5 and J usage is TRBJ2-7, with 11 bases aligning to TRBD2. The ends lost 7 bases at V and 4 bases at J; junction bases unmatched: 9. CDR1 is MNHEY and CDR2 is SVGAGI in the germline V gene. The CDR3 loop spans 15 amino acids. The CDR3 bases are TGTGCCAGCACTATACTAGCGGGAGTAGGTTACGAGCAGTACTTC. Translation: CASTILAGVGYEQYF.

The chain is built from TRBV19 and TRBJ2-7; D uncertain. Germline V gene lookup returns CDR1 LNHDA and CDR2 SQIVND (reference sequence). This CDR3 comprises 16 residues. V dropped 3 bases and J dropped 1 base, with 16 bases sitting between them. CDR3 DNA sequence: TGTGCCAGTAGTATGTCGTTGGCCTTTCAATCCTACGAGCAGTACTTC. It specifies CASSMSLAFQSYEQYF.